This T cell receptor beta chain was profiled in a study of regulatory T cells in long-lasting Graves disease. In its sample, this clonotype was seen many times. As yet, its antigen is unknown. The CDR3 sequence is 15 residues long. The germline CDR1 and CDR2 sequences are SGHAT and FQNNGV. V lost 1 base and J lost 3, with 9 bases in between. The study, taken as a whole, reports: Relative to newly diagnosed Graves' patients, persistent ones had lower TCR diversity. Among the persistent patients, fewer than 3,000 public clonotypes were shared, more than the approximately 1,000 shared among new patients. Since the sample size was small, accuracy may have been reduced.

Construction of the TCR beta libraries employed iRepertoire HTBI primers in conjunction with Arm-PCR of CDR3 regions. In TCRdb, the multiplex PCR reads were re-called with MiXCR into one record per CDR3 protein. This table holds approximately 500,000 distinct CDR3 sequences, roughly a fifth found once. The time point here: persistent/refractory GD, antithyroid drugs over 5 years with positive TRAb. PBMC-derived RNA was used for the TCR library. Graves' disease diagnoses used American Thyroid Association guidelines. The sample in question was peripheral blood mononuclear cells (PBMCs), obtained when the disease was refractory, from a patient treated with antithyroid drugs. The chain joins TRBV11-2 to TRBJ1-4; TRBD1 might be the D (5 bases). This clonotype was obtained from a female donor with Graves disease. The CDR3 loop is CASSLGGKSNEKLFF. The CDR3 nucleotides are TGTGCCAGCAGCTTAGGGGGGAAATCTAATGAAAAACTGTTTTTT.